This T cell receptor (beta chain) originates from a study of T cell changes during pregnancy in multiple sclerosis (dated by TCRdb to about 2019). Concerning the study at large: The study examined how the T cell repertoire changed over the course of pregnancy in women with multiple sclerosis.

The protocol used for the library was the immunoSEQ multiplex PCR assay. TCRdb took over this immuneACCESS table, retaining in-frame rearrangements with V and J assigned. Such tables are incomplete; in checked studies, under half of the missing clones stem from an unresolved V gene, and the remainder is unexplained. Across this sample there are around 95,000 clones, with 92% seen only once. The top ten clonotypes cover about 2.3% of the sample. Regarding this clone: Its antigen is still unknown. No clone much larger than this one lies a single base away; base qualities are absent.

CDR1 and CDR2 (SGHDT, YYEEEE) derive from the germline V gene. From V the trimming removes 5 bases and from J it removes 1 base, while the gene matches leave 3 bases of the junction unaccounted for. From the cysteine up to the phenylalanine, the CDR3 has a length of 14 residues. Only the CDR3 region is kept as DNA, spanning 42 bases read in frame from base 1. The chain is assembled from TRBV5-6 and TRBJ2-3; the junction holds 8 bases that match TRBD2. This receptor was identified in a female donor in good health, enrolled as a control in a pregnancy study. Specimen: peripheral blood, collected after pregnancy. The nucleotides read TGTGCCAGCAGTCCGGGGGGGGGCACAGATACGCAGTATTTT. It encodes CASSPGGGTDTQYF.